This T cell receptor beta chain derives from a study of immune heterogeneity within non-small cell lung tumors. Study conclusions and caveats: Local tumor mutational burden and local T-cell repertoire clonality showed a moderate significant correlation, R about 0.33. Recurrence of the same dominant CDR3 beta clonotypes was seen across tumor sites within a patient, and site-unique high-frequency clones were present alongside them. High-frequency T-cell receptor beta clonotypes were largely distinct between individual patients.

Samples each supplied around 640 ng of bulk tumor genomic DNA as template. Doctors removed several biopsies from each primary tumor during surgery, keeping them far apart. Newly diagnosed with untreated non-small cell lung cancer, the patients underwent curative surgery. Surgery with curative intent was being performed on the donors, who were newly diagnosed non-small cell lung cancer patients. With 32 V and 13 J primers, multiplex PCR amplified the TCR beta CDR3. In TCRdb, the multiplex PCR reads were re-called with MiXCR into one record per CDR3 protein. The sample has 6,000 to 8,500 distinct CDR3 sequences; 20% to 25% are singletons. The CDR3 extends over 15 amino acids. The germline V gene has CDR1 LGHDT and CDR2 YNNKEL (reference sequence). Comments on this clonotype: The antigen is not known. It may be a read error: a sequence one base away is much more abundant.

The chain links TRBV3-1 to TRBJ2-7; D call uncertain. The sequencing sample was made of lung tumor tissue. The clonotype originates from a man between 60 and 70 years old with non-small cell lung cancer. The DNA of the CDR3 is TGTGCCAGCATCCAAGTAGTCACAAACTCCTACGAGCAGTACTTC. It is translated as CASIQVVTNSYEQYF.